Below, 14 T cell receptor beta chains from the same sample are listed, as sequenced in a study of blood T cell repertoires in COVID-19. Measured with immunoSEQ multiplex PCR; TCRdb has only the in-frame clones, and not every one. The sample yields about 71,000 clones, about three quarters seen once. Material: peripheral blood. These receptors came from a woman aged 80 or older with active or convalescent COVID-19.

V is TRBV5-4 and J is TRBJ2-6; maybe TRBD2 (6 bases). CDR1 is SGHNT and CDR2 is YYREEE in the germline V gene (reference sequence). CDR3 size: 16 residues. V was shortened by 3 bases and J by 2 bases, with 12 bases between the two germline ends. The CDR3 here is CASSSEGWAGANVLTF. In nucleotides, the CDR3 is TGTGCCAGCAGCTCGGAGGGGTGGGCTGGGGCCAACGTCCTGACTTTC.

V gene TRBV10-1 combines with J gene TRBJ1-2; D might be TRBD1 (5 bases). Per germline, CDR1 WNHNN and CDR2 SYGVQD (reference sequence). V dropped 0 bases and J dropped 8 bases, with 19 bases sitting between them. This CDR3 has 16 amino acids. The DNA of the CDR3 is TGCGCCAGCAGTGAGTCGCTGGAGGAGGGGAGGTTGGGCTACACCTTC. Its protein product is CASSESLEEGRLGYTF.

The chain recombines TRBV14 with TRBJ1-2; no firm D call. The CDR3 totals 14 residues. Germline-derived CDR1 and CDR2 are SGHDN and FVKESK. V lost 4 bases to trimming and J lost 5 bases, with 14 bases between them. The CDR3: CASSLTINWYGYTF. The CDR3, as DNA: TGTGCCAGCAGCCTAACGATAAACTGGTATGGCTACACCTTC.

The rearrangement links TRBV2 to TRBJ2-5; a possible D gene is TRBD2 (6 bases). Trimming took off 6 bases at V and 0 bases at J, with 8 bases between the two ends. CDR1 and CDR2 from the germline V gene are SNHLY and FYNNEI. The CDR3 runs to 13 residues. Written as DNA, the CDR3 is TGTGCCAGCAGCCGGGGGTACCAAGAGACCCAGTACTTC. This encodes CASSRGYQETQYF.

The chain combines TRBV6-1 with TRBJ1-5, with D perhaps matching TRBD1 (6 bases). The CDR3 has 16 amino acids. Germline V lookup: CDR1 MNHNS, CDR2 SASEGT. Trimming removed 4 bases at V and 1 base at J, with 14 bases between. The CDR3: CASSVTGLGSNQPQHF. In DNA form, the CDR3 reads TGTGCCAGCAGTGTGACAGGCCTGGGGAGCAATCAGCCCCAGCATTTT.

The V and J genes are TRBV6-1 and TRBJ1-5; perhaps TRBD1 as D (6 bases). Trimming removed 2 bases from V and 16 bases from J, with 18 bases in between. The length of the CDR3 is 13 residues. Germline lookup yields CDR1 MNHNS and CDR2 SASEGT. The CDR3 protein is CASSERVQGKKHF. CDR3 nucleotide sequence: TGTGCCAGCAGTGAAAGGGTACAGGGTAAAAAACATTTT.

The rearrangement links TRBV19 to TRBJ1-5; TRBD1 is a possible D gene (5 bases). The germline V gene encodes CDR1 LNHDA and CDR2 SQIVND (reference sequence). The CDR3 consists of 14 residues. V shed 4 bases and J shed 4 bases, with 11 bases lying between them. CDR3 bases: TGTGCCAGTAGTACTACAGGCGAAAATCAGCCCCAGCATTTT. Translated: CASSTTGENQPQHF.

The V call is TRBV7-3, the J call TRBJ1-2, with 7 bases identical to TRBD1. V shed 5 bases and J 7 bases; nucleotides not matched to a gene: 4. Germline V CDR1 and CDR2: SGHTA, FQGTGA. The CDR3 covers 12 residues. The CDR3 bases are TGTGCCAGCAGCCCTCAGGGGGGTGGCTACACCTTC. Translating it yields CASSPQGGGYTF.

The chain carries TRBV7-2 and TRBJ2-5; 10 bases are shared with TRBD2. The CDR3 contains 16 residues. Trimming at V came to 5 bases and at J to 0 bases, leaving 6 bases not matched to a gene. Germline CDR1 is SGHTA and CDR2 is FQGNSA. The CDR3 DNA is TGTGCCAGCAGCCCTCTAGCGGGGGAGGACCAAGAGACCCAGTACTTC. This codes for CASSPLAGEDQETQYF.

The CDR3 sequence is CASSFKPGQGPYGYTF. Written as DNA, the CDR3 is TGTGCCAGCAGCTTTAAACCGGGACAGGGACCCTATGGCTACACCTTC. This chain connects TRBV7-8 to TRBJ1-2, with 9 bases lining up with TRBD1. With V trimmed by 3 bases and J by 4 bases, 9 bases remained unmatched. CDR1 SGHVS and CDR2 FQNEAQ come from the germline V gene. The CDR3 totals 16 residues. Using reference TRBV7-8 and TRBJ1-2 for the parts outside the CDR3, the full variable domain is GAGVSQSPRYKVAKRGQDVALRCDPISGHVSLFWYQQALGQGPEFLTYFQNEAQLDKSGLPSDRFFAERPEGSVSTLKIQRTQQEDSAVYLCASSFKPGQGPYGYTFGSGTRLTVV.

The chain recombines TRBV6-5 with TRBJ1-5; a weak D match, TRBD1 (6 bases). V lost 5 bases, J lost 4 bases, and 9 bases lay in between. Looked up from germline, CDR1 is MNHEY and CDR2 is SVGAGI. This CDR3 is 13 amino acids long. CDR3 DNA: TGTGCCAGCAGTCGGGGGGCGAATCAGCCCCAGCATTTT. Translated: CASSRGANQPQHF.

This clone showed up just a few times. The J gene is TRBJ1-1, the V gene TRBV6-6; 7 nucleotides match TRBD1. Germline CDR1 reads MNHNY; CDR2 reads SVGAGI (reference sequence). The CDR3 consists of 14 residues. The V segment lost 10 bases and the J segment 10 bases; nucleotides outside the gene matches: 18. The DNA of the CDR3 is TGTGCCACCAATCCGGACACAGGGGACCGAGTAGCTTTCTTT. Its protein product is CATNPDTGDRVAFF.

The chain uses TRBV7-8 and TRBJ2-3, with D possibly matching TRBD2 (6 bases). CDR1 and CDR2 from the germline V gene are SGHVS and FQNEAQ. The V and J ends lost 5 bases and 0 bases respectively, with 15 bases between them. This CDR3 comprises 16 residues. The CDR3 sequence is CASSVGGPASTDTQYF. CDR3 nucleotides: TGTGCCAGCAGCGTGGGGGGACCCGCTAGCACAGATACGCAGTATTTT.

This clone was counted a few times. The genes are TRBV3-1 (or the pseudogene TRBV3-2) and TRBJ1-5, with D possibly TRBD1 on 5 matching bases. CDR1 LGHDT and CDR2 YNNKEL come from the germline V gene (reference sequence). The length of the CDR3 is 15 residues. V gave up 5 bases and J gave up 6 bases, with 17 bases separating them. The chain's CDR3 is CASSNLGGAGQPQHF. The CDR3 DNA follows: TGTGCCAGCAGCAACCTCGGGGGAGCGGGTCAGCCCCAGCATTTT.